Below, one T cell receptor beta chain is given with its context. This sample was taken from a study of cytomegalovirus exposure and HLA in healthy donors. CDR3 length: 15 amino acids. CDR1 SGHNT and CDR2 YYREEE come from the germline V gene (reference sequence). Trimming stripped 7 bases from V and 5 bases from J, with 19 bases between. PCR involved 60 Vbeta and 13 Jbeta primers. The table came from immunoSEQ multiplex PCR; TCRdb's copy has only in-frame clones and leaves some out. The table lists over 150,000 clones, approximately 80% of them singletons. This sequence originates from a man in his thirties or forties in good health and CMV-seropositive. J is TRBJ2-1 and V is TRBV5-4; the D gene is possibly TRBD1 (6 bases). Sequenced sample: PBMCs. The CDR3 reads CASHQGRAPHNEQFF. DNA of the CDR3: TGTGCCAGCCATCAGGGGCGGGCCCCTCACAATGAGCAGTTCTTC.